Listed here is a single T cell receptor (beta chain). These data are taken from a study of blood T cells in healthy people across ages. The use of a sample-barcoded 5' primer and a J-beta primer mix characterized a second PCR of about 7 to 12 cycles. One entry per CDR3 protein, called by TCRdb with MiXCR from the 5' RACE reads. The table lists hundreds of thousands of distinct CDR3 sequences, under 30% of them singletons. From germline, CDR1 is DFQATT and CDR2 SNEGSKA (reference sequence). V lost 3 bases and J lost 0; bases outside the gene matches: 6. The CDR3 extends over 16 amino acids. These data were also filed under a second study, of T cells of mothers and their children.

Source material: blood. This clonotype originated in a boy under 18 in good health. The rearrangement links TRBV20-1 to TRBJ2-1; TRBD2 aligns across 9 bases. CDR3 DNA sequence: TGCAGTGCTAGGTCTAGCGGGGAAAGCTCCTACAATGAGCAGTTCTTC. Translating it yields CSARSSGESSYNEQFF.